These 21 T cell receptor beta chains originate from one sample sequenced in a study of cytomegalovirus exposure and HLA in healthy donors. Both 60 Vbeta primers and 13 Jbeta primers went into the PCR. Profiled with immunoSEQ multiplex PCR; TCRdb holds only in-frame clones, not every one. The data show about 200,000 clones, about three quarters seen once. Sequenced input: PBMCs. These receptors all stem from a man younger than 30 in good health and CMV-seronegative.

V and J are TRBV9 and TRBJ2-7, with TRBD2 matching over 7 bases. Germline V gene data show CDR1 as SGDLS and CDR2 as YYNGEE. There are 14 residues in the CDR3. Trimming removed 2 bases from V and 3 bases from J; junction bases left unmatched: 5. This CDR3 is CASSVGGGVYEQYF. The CDR3 DNA sequence: TGTGCCAGCAGCGTGGGGGGAGGGGTCTACGAGCAGTACTTC.

The V gene is TRBV4-2, the J gene TRBJ1-2; tentatively, D is TRBD1 (6 bases). CDR3 size: 15 residues. The ends were cut back, 0 bases at V and 3 bases at J, with 11 bases in the middle. Germline CDR1 is LGHNA and CDR2 is YNFKEQ. The CDR3 is CASSQDDTGYYGYTF. CDR3 in DNA: TGTGCCAGCAGCCAAGATGACACAGGGTACTATGGCTACACCTTC.

J is TRBJ2-1 and V is TRBV2, with 7 bases lining up with TRBD1. CDR1 and CDR2 (germline): SNHLY, FYNNEI. The length of the CDR3 is 15 residues. The trim removed 6 bases at V and 3 bases at J, leaving 8 bases unmatched. CDR3: CASRVQGNLYNEQFF. CDR3 in DNA: TGTGCCAGCAGGGTACAGGGGAATCTCTACAATGAGCAGTTCTTC.

V usage is TRBV12-5 and J usage is TRBJ2-1; D is possibly TRBD1 (5 bases). Trimming removed 2 bases at V and 12 bases at J, with 14 bases between. The CDR3 has 13 residues. Germline CDR1 LGHNT, CDR2 FRNRAP. The CDR3 coding sequence is TGTGCTAGTGGTTTGCCTGGGGCGATTCGGCAGTTCTTC. It translates to CASGLPGAIRQFF.

V gene TRBV30 combines with J gene TRBJ2-3; perhaps TRBD1 as D (6 bases). CDR1 and CDR2 (germline): GTSNPN, SVGIG (reference sequence). The CDR3 contains 14 residues. V lost 3 bases and J lost 0, with 10 bases in between. The CDR3, as DNA: TGTGCCTGGAGAAAACAGGGAAGCACAGATACGCAGTATTTT. It codes for CAWRKQGSTDTQYF.

The rearrangement joins TRBV5-1 to TRBJ1-3; 8 nucleotides agree with TRBD1. Trimming at V came to 4 bases and at J to 0 bases, leaving 6 bases not matched to a gene. Germline loops: CDR1 SGHRS, CDR2 YFSETQ. CDR3 length: 16 residues. The CDR3 DNA sequence: TGCGCCAGCAGCCCCTGGACAGGGAGCTCTGGAAACACCATATATTTT. Its translation is CASSPWTGSSGNTIYF.

The V and J genes are TRBV7-9 and TRBJ2-3; 13 positions match TRBD2. Looked up from germline, CDR1 is SEHNR and CDR2 is FQNEAQ (reference sequence). The CDR3 has 16 amino acids. V trimming: 8 bases; J trimming: 4 bases; junction bases outside the gene matches: 9. DNA for the CDR3: TGTGCCAGCTTCGGGACTAGCGGGAAAGGTGCAGATACGCAGTATTTT. Amino acid sequence: CASFGTSGKGADTQYF.

The V and J genes are TRBV6-1 and TRBJ1-1, with TRBD1 identical over 7 bases. This CDR3 spans 17 amino acids. Germline V CDR1 and CDR2: MNHNS, SASEGT. V trimming: 4 bases; J trimming: 1 base; junction bases outside the gene matches: 12. CDR3 residues: CASSAQTGYLKNTEAFF. CDR3 coding DNA: TGTGCCAGCAGTGCCCAGACAGGGTATCTCAAGAACACTGAAGCTTTCTTT.

V usage is TRBV27 and J usage is TRBJ1-1, with D unresolved. This CDR3 region has 18 residues. The ends were cut back, 1 base at V and 0 bases at J, with 18 bases in the middle. CDR1 is MNHEY and CDR2 is SMNVEV in the germline V gene (reference sequence). CDR3: CASSLYGVMGRMNTEAFF. The CDR3 bases are TGTGCCAGCAGTTTATACGGGGTCATGGGTCGCATGAACACTGAAGCTTTCTTT.

CDR3 nucleotides: TGTGCCAGCAATCTCCGGACAGGGGATGGCTACACCTTC. Translation gives CASNLRTGDGYTF. The chain has TRBV2 and TRBJ1-2; TRBD1 aligns across 9 bases. Germline values: CDR1 SNHLY, CDR2 FYNNEI. After removal of 7 bases from V and 6 bases from J, the junction contained 6 bases not matched to a gene. This CDR3 has 13 amino acids.

The chain links TRBV7-8 to TRBJ1-1; the D gene is possibly TRBD1 (5 bases). There are 18 residues in the CDR3. The V end was cut by 1 base, the J end by 2 bases, with 20 bases between. Germline CDR1 SGHVS, CDR2 FQNEAQ. CDR3 loop: CASSLGAGRDIGNTEAFF. CDR3 DNA: TGTGCCAGCAGCTTAGGAGCAGGGAGGGATATAGGTAACACTGAAGCTTTCTTT.

The genes are TRBV7-9 and TRBJ2-2; D remains ambiguous. CDR1 is SEHNR and CDR2 is FQNEAQ in the germline V gene (reference sequence). The CDR3 extends over 16 amino acids. V lost 4 bases, J lost 1 base, and 13 bases lay in between. CDR3 sequence reads: CASSSLTSLNTGELFF. In nucleotides, the CDR3 is TGTGCCAGCAGCTCGCTGACTTCTCTGAACACCGGGGAGCTGTTTTTT.

The rearrangement joins TRBV6-5 to TRBJ2-1; TRBD2 matches at 9 bases. Unmatched junction bases numbered 4, after V lost 4 bases and J lost 3 bases. CDR1 and CDR2 from the germline V gene are MNHEY and SVGAGI. The CDR3 extends over 15 amino acids. The CDR3, as DNA: TGTGCCAGCAGTTCCCTAGCGGGACACTACAATGAGCAGTTCTTC. This translates into CASSSLAGHYNEQFF.

The CDR3 reads CASRPDRGGTEAFF. CDR3 nucleotide sequence: TGTGCCAGCAGACCAGACAGGGGGGGCACTGAAGCTTTCTTT. V is TRBV2 and J is TRBJ1-1, with TRBD1 matching over 9 bases. V gave up 6 bases and J gave up 4 bases; unmatched junction bases: 6. The CDR3 contains 14 residues. Germline V gene sequence: CDR1 SNHLY, CDR2 FYNNEI.

The chain carries TRBV10-3 and TRBJ2-5, with D tentatively TRBD2 (5 bases). Germline-derived CDR1 and CDR2 are ENHRY and SYGVKD. CDR3 length: 15 amino acids. V was pared by 3 bases and J by 2 bases, with 13 bases between. CDR3 nucleotides: TGTGCCATCAGTGACATACTAGGAGGTCAAGAGACCCAGTACTTC. Its translation: CAISDILGGQETQYF.

V is TRBV4-2 and J is TRBJ2-3; 8 bases are shared with TRBD1. This CDR3 is built from 15 residues. Germline loops: CDR1 LGHNA, CDR2 YNFKEQ. V was clipped by 0 bases and J by 10 bases; unmatched bases: 9. CDR3 sequence reads: CASSQDRQGAPPQYF. In DNA form, the CDR3 reads TGTGCCAGCAGCCAAGATAGGCAGGGGGCCCCTCCGCAGTATTTT.

Details on this clone: At one end the junction does not follow the germline gene, possibly because of a read error. The chain has TRBV7-3 and TRBJ2-2, with 10 bases matching TRBD2. CDR1 SGHTA and CDR2 FQGTGA come from the germline V gene. The CDR3 sequence is 14 residues long. CDR3 loop: CASTLSGRAGELFF. The CDR3 DNA reads TGTGCCAGCACCTTAAGCGGGAGGGCCGGGGAGCTGTTTTTT.

The gene calls are TRBV4-3 and TRBJ1-4; D possibly corresponds to TRBD1 (6 bases). The length of the CDR3 is 16 residues. V lost 2 bases, J lost 4 bases, and 14 bases lay in between. CDR1 and CDR2 (germline): LGHNA, YSLEER. CDR3 amino acids: CASSQSSQGNNEKLFF. The CDR3 region has the DNA TGCGCCAGCAGCCAATCTTCACAGGGAAATAATGAAAAACTGTTTTTT.

This rearrangement joins TRBV27 to TRBJ1-2; 9 bases match TRBD1. Per germline, CDR1 MNHEY and CDR2 SMNVEV (reference sequence). V shed 5 bases and J 6 bases; nucleotides not matched to a gene: 4. The CDR3 length is 13 residues. CDR3 in amino acids: CASSGDRVDGYTF. The CDR3 DNA is TGTGCCAGCAGTGGGGACAGGGTGGATGGCTACACCTTC.

V and J are TRBV4-2 and TRBJ2-3; maybe TRBD1 (5 bases). This CDR3 region has 16 residues. The germline V gene encodes CDR1 LGHNA and CDR2 YNFKEQ. The germline V and J ends were trimmed by 3 bases and 2 bases, with 15 bases remaining between them. In DNA, the CDR3 is TGTGCCAGCAGCCAGGGCTTATGGGGCCTCACAGATACGCAGTATTTT. This sequence encodes CASSQGLWGLTDTQYF.

The chain recombines TRBV5-1 with TRBJ2-1; TRBD1 matches at 8 bases. The J segment lost 4 bases and the V segment lost 2 bases, leaving 5 bases of the junction unmatched. There are 15 residues in the CDR3. Germline V lookup: CDR1 SGHRS, CDR2 YFSETQ. This CDR3 reads CASSFYRGEYNEQFF. The DNA of the CDR3 is TGCGCCAGCAGCTTCTACAGGGGGGAGTACAATGAGCAGTTCTTC.